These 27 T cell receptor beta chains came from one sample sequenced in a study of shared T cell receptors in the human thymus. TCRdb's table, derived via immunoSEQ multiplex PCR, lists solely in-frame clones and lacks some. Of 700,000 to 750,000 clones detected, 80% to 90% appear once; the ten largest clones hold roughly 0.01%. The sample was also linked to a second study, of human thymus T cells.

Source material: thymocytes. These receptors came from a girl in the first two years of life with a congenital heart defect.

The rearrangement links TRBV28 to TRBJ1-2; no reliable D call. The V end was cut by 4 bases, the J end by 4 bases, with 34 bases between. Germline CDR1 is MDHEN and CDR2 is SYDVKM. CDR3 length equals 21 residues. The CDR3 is CASSCLSPRFLGRRKFYGYTF. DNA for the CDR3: TGTGCCAGCAGTTGCCTTTCCCCCCGATTTCTTGGGAGACGGAAATTCTATGGCTACACCTTC.

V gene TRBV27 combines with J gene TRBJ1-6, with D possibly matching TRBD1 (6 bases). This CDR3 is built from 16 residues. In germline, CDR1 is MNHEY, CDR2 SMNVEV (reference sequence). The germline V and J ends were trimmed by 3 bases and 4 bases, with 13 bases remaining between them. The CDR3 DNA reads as TGTGCCAGCAGTTTGCGGGGGACACCATATAATTCACCCCTCCACTTT. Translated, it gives CASSLRGTPYNSPLHF.

In DNA, the CDR3 is TGTGCCAGCAGTGCCTTTACGGGGGGCGACGAGCAGTACTTC. Protein sequence: CASSAFTGGDEQYF. The J gene is TRBJ2-7, the V gene TRBV6-7, with D perhaps matching TRBD2 (7 bases). TRBV6-7 is assigned to the ORF class and has an uncertain function. The germline V and J ends were trimmed by 5 bases and 5 bases, with 16 bases remaining between them. The CDR3 contains 14 residues.

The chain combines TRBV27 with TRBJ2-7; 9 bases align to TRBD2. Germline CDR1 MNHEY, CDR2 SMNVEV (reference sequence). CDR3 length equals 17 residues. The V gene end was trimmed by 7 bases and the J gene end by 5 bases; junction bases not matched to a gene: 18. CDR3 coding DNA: TGTGCCAGCACCCCCGGAGGTAGCGGGGGAGAGGTCGACGAGCAGTACTTC. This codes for CASTPGGSGGEVDEQYF.

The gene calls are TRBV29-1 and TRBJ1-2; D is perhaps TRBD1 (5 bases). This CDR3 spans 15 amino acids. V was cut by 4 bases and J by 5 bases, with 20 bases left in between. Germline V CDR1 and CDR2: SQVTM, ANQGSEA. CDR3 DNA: TGCAGCGTTGCCGGGACTGCGGGGCCTGCATATGGCTACACCTTC. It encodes CSVAGTAGPAYGYTF.

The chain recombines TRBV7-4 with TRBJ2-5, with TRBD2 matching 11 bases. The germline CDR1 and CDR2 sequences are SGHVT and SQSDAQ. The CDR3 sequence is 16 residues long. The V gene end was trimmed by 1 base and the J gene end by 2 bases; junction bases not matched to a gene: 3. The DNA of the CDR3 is TGTGCCAGCAGCTTAGATACTAGCGGGAGACAAGAGACCCAGTACTTC. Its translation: CASSLDTSGRQETQYF. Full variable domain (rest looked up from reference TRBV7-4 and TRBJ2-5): GAGVSQSPRYKVAKRGRDVALRCDSISGHVTLYWYRQTLGQGSEVLTYSQSDAQRDKSGRPSGRFSAERPERSVSTLKIQRTEQGDSAVYLCASSLDTSGRQETQYFGPGTRLLVL.

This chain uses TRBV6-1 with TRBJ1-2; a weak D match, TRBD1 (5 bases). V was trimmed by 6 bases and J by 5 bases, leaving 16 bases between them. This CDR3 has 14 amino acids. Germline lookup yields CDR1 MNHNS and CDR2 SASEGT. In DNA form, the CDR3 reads TGTGCCAGCAGCGGCGGGGGTTGGGGGTATGGCTACACCTTC. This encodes CASSGGGWGYGYTF.

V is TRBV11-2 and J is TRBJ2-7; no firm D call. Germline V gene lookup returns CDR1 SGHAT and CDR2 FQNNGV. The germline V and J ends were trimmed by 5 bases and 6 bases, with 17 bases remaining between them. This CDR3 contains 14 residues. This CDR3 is CASSASGWQCEQYF. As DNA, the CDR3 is TGTGCCAGCAGCGCATCCGGGTGGCAGTGCGAGCAGTACTTC.

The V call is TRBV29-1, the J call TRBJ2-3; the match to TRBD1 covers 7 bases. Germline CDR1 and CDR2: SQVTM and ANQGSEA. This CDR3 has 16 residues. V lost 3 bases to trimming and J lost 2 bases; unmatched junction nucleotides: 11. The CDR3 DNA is TGCAGCGTTGACCTCTGGGACAGAAAATACACAGATACGCAGTATTTT. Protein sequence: CSVDLWDRKYTDTQYF.

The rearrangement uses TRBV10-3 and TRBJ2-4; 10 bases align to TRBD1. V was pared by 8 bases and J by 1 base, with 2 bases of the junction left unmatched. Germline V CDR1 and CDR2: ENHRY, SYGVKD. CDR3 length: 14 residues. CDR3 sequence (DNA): TGTGCCATCGCGGGACAGGGGGCCAAAAACATTCAGTACTTC. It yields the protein CAIAGQGAKNIQYF.

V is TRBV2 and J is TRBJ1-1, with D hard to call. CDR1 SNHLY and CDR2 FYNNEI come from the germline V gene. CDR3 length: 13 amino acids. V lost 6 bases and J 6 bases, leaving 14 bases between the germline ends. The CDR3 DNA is TGTGCCAGCAGCGAATTGACATGGCCTGAAGCTTTCTTT. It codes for CASSELTWPEAFF.

The CDR3 sequence: CASSDPGQGKNTEAFF. The CDR3 nucleotides are TGTGCCAGCAGCGACCCGGGACAGGGGAAGAACACTGAAGCTTTCTTT. The V gene is TRBV9, the J gene TRBJ1-1; 10 bases are shared with TRBD1. Germline V gene data show CDR1 as SGDLS and CDR2 as YYNGEE. The CDR3 is 16 residues long. V gave up 3 bases and J gave up 1 base; unmatched junction bases: 6.

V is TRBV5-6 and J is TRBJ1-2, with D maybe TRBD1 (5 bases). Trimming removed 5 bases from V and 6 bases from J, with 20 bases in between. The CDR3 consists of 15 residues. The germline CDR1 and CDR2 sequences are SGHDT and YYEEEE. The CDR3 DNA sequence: TGTGCCAGCAGGGTACCTACAGGCTTCGGCGATGGCTACACCTTC. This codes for CASRVPTGFGDGYTF.

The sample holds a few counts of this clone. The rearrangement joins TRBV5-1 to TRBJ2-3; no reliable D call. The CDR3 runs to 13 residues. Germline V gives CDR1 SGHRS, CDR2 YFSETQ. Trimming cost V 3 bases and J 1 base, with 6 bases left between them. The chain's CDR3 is CASSSDCTDTQYF. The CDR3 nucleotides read TGCGCCAGCAGCTCCGACTGCACAGATACGCAGTATTTT.

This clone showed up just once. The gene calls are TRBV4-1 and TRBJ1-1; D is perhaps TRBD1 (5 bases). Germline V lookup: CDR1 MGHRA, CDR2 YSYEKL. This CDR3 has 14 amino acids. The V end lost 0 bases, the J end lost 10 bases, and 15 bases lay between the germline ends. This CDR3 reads CASSQDLKGLGAFF. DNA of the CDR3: TGCGCCAGCAGCCAAGATCTTAAGGGGCTTGGAGCTTTCTTT.

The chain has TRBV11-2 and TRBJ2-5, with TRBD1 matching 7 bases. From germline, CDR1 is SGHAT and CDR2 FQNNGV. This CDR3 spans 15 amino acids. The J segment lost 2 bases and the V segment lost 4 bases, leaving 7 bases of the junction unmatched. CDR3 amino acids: CASSSDRKNQETQYF. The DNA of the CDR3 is TGTGCCAGCAGCTCGGACAGGAAAAATCAAGAGACCCAGTACTTC. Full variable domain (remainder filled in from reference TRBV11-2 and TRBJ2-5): EAGVAQSPRYKIIEKRQSVAFWCNPISGHATLYWYQQILGQGPKLLIQFQNNGVVDDSQLPKDRFSAERLKGVDSTLKIQPAKLEDSAVYLCASSSDRKNQETQYFGPGTRLLVL.

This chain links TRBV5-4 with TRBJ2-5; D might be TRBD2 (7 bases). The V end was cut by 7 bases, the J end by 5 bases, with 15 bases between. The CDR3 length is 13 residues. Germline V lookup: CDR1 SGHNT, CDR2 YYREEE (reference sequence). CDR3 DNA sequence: TGTGCCAGCGGTGGGGGGGGCTGGGAGACCCAGTACTTC. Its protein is CASGGGGWETQYF.

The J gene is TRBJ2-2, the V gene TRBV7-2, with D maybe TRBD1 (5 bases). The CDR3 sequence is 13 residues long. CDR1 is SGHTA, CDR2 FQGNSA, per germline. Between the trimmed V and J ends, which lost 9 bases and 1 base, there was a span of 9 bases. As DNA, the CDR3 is TGTGCCAGGTTAGACAGGAACACCGGGGAGCTGTTTTTT. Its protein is CARLDRNTGELFF. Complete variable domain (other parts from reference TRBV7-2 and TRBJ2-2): GAGVSQSPSNKVTEKGKDVELRCDPISGHTALYWYRQSLGQGLEFLIYFQGNSAPDKSGLPSDRFSAERTGGSVSTLTIQRTQQEDSAVYLCARLDRNTGELFFGEGSRLTVL.

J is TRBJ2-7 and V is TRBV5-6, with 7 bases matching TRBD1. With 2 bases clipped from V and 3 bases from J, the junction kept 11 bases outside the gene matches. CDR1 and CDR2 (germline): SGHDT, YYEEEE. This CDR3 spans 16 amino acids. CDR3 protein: CASSFRSGTDNYEQYF. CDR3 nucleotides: TGTGCCAGCAGCTTCCGATCCGGGACAGACAACTACGAGCAGTACTTC.

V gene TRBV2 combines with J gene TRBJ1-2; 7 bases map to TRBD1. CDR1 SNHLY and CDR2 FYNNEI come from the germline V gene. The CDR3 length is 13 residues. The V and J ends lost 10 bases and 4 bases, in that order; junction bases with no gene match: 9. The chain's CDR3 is CAIRETGFYGYTF. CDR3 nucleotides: TGTGCCATCCGGGAGACAGGGTTCTATGGCTACACCTTC.

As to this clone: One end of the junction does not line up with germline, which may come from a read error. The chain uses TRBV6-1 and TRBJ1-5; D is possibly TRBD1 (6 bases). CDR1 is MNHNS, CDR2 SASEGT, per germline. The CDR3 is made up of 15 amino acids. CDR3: CASREGRGSNQPQHF. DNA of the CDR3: TGTGCCAGCAGGGAAGGCAGGGGATCCAATCAGCCCCAGCATTTT.

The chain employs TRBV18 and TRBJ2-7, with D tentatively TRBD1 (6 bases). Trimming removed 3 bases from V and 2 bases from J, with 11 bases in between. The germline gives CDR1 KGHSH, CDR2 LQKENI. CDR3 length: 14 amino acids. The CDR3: CASSPRAGAYEQYF. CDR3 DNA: TGTGCCAGCTCACCCCGGGCAGGGGCCTACGAGCAGTACTTC.

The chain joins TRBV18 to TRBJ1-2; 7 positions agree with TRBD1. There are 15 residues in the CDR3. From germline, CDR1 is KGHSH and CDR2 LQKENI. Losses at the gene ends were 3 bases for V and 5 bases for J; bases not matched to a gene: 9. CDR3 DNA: TGTGCCAGCTCACCCTCGGGACAGACACAATATGGCTACACCTTC. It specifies CASSPSGQTQYGYTF.

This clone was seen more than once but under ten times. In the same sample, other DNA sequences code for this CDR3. The DNA for the CDR3 is TGTGCCAGTAGCACTCCGGGACAGAACTATGGCTACACCTTC. It encodes CASSTPGQNYGYTF. The chain combines TRBV19 with TRBJ1-2, with TRBD1 identical over 7 bases. CDR3 length: 14 amino acids. V gave up 6 bases and J gave up 2 bases; unmatched junction bases: 6. Germline V lookup: CDR1 LNHDA, CDR2 SQIVND (reference sequence).

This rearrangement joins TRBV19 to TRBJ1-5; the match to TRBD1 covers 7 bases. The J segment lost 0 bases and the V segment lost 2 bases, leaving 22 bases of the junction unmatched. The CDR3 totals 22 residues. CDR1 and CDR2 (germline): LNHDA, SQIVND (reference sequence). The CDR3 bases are TGTGCCAGTAGTATATCCCGTGACCCGACAGGGAGAGAGCCCTATAGCAATCAGCCCCAGCATTTT. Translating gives CASSISRDPTGREPYSNQPQHF.

CDR3 DNA sequence: TGTGCCAGTAGTATAGATTCGAGACAGGGGTACAATGAGCAGTTCTTC. It yields the protein CASSIDSRQGYNEQFF. V is TRBV19 and J is TRBJ2-1; 8 bases map to TRBD1. Germline V gene data show CDR1 as LNHDA and CDR2 as SQIVND (reference sequence). V was pared by 0 bases and J by 4 bases, with 5 bases of the junction left unmatched. The CDR3 covers 16 residues. The whole variable domain, filled in from reference TRBV19 and TRBJ2-1, reads DGGITQSPKYLFRKEGQNVTLSCEQNLNHDAMYWYRQDPGQGLRLIYYSQIVNDFQKGDIAEGYSVSREKKESFPLTVTSAQKNPTAFYLCASSIDSRQGYNEQFFGPGTRLTVL.

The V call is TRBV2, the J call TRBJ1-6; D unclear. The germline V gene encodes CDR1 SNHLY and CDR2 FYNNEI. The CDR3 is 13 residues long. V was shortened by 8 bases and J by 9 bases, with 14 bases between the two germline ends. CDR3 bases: TGTGCCAGCGGGCCCGAAAGCAGTTCACCCCTCCACTTT. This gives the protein CASGPESSSPLHF.